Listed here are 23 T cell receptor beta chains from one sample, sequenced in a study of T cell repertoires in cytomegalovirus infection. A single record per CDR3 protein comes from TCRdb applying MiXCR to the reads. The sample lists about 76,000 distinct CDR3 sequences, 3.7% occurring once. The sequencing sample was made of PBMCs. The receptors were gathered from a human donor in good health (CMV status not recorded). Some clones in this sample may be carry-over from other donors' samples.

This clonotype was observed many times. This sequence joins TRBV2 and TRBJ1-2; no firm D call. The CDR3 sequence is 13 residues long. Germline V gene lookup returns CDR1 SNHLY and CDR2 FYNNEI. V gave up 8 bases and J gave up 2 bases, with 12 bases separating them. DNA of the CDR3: TGTGCCAGCCGGAAAGATACGAACTATGGCTACACCTTC. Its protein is CASRKDTNYGYTF. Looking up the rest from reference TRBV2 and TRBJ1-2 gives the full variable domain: EPEVTQTPSHQVTQMGQEVILRCVPISNHLYFYWYRQILGQKVEFLVSFYNNEISEKSEIFDDQFSVERPDGSNFTLKIRSTKLEDSAMYFCASRKDTNYGYTFGSGTRLTVV.

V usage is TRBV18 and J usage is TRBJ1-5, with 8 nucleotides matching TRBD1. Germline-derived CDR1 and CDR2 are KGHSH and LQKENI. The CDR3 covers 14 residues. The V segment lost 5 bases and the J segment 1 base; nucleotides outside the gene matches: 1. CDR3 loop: CASSTGGSNQPQHF. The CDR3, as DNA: TGTGCCAGCTCAACAGGGGGGAGCAATCAGCCCCAGCATTTT.

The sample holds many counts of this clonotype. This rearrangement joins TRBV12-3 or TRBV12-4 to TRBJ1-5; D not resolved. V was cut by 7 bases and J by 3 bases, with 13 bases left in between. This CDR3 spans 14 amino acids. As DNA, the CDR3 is TGTGCCAGCACCGACGGAATGCTCAATCAGCCCCAGCATTTT. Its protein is CASTDGMLNQPQHF.

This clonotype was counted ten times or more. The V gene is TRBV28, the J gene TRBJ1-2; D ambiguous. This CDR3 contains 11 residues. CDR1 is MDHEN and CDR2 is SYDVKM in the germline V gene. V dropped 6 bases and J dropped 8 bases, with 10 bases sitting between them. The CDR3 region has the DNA TGTGCCAGCAGGCAGATCGTGGGCTACACCTTC. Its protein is CASRQIVGYTF.

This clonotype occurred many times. The CDR3 reads CASRFRDLGTGELFF. In nucleotides, the CDR3 is TGTGCCAGCAGGTTCAGGGACCTTGGCACCGGGGAGCTGTTTTTT. The chain employs TRBV6-1 and TRBJ2-2; tentatively, D is TRBD1 or TRBD2 (5 bases each). Trimming left V 6 bases short and J 4 bases short, with 15 bases between. The length of the CDR3 is 15 residues. Per the germline V gene, CDR1 is MNHNS and CDR2 is SASEGT.

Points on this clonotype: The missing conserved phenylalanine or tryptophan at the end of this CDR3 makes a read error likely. The DNA for the CDR3 is TGTGCCAGCAGCCTCCGACAGGGGACTGAAAAACTGTTTCTT. Its translation: CASSLRQGTEKLFL. The chain couples TRBV5-6 to TRBJ1-4; 8 bases agree with TRBD1. The CDR3 sequence is 14 residues long. Germline loops: CDR1 SGHDT, CDR2 YYEEEE. The junction had 6 bases not matched to a gene; V was cut back by 4 bases and J by 7 bases.

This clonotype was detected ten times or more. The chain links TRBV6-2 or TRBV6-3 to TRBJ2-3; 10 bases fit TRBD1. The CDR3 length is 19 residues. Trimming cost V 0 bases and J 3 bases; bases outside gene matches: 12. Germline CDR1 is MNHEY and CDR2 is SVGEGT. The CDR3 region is CASSYSPGTGDGVTDTQYF. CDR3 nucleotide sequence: TGTGCCAGCAGTTACTCTCCCGGGACAGGGGACGGAGTGACAGATACGCAGTATTTT.

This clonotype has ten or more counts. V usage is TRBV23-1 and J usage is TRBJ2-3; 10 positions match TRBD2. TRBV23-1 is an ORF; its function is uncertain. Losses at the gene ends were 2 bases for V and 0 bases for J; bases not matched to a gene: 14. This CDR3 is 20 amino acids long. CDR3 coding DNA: TGCGCCAGCAGTCAAAGTACTAGCGGGGAGCCGAACTCAAGCACAGATACGCAGTATTTT. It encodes CASSQSTSGEPNSSTDTQYF.

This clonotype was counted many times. CDR3 coding DNA: TGTGCCAGCAGCTTAGGTGGTAGGGGCCACGAGCAGTACTTC. Its translation is CASSLGGRGHEQYF. The V and J genes are TRBV7-2 and TRBJ2-7, with TRBD1 as a possible D gene (5 bases). The CDR3 totals 14 residues. Trimming removed 1 base from V and 5 bases from J, with 12 bases in between. Germline CDR1 is SGHTA and CDR2 is FQGNSA.

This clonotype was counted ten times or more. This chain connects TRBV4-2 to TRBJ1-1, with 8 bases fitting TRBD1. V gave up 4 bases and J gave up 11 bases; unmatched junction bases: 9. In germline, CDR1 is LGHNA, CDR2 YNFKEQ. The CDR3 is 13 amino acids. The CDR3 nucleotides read TGTGCCAGCAGCCTCACCGACAGGGGCGAGGCTTTCTTT. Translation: CASSLTDRGEAFF.

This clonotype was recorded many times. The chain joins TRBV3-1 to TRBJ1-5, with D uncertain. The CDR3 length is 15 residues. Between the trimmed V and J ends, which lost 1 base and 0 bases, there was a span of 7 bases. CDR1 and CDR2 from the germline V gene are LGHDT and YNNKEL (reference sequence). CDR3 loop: CASSQVRDSNQPQHF. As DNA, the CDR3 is TGTGCCAGCAGCCAAGTACGTGATAGCAATCAGCCCCAGCATTTT.

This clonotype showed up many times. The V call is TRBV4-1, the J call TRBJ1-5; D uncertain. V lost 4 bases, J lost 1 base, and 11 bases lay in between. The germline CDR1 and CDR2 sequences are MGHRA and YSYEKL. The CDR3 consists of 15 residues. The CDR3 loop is CASSRTAQSNQPQHF. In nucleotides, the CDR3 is TGCGCCAGCAGCCGTACAGCACAGAGCAATCAGCCCCAGCATTTT.

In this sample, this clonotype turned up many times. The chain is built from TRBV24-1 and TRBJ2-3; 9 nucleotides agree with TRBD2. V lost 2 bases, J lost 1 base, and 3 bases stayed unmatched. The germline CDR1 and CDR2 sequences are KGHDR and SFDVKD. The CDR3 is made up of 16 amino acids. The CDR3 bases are TGTGCCACCAGTGATTGGACTAGCGAGGGCACAGATACGCAGTATTTT. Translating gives CATSDWTSEGTDTQYF.

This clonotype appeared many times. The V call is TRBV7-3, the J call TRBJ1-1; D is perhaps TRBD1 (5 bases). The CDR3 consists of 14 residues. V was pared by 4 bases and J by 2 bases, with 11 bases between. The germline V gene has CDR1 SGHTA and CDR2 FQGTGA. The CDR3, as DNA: TGTGCCAGCAGCTCGCAGGGAGGAAACACTGAAGCTTTCTTT. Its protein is CASSSQGGNTEAFF.

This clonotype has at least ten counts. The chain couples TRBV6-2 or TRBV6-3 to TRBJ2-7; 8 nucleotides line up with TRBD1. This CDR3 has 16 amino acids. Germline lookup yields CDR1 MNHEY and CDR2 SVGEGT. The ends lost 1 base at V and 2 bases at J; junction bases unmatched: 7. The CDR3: CASSYYAEGQAYEQYF. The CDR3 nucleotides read TGTGCCAGCAGTTACTACGCCGAGGGACAGGCCTACGAGCAGTACTTC.

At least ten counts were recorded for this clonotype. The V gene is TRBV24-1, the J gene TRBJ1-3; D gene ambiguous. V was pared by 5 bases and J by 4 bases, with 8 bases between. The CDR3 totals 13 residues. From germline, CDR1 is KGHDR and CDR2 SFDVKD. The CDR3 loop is CATSAGPGNTIYF. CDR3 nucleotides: TGTGCCACCAGTGCTGGTCCCGGAAACACCATATATTTT.

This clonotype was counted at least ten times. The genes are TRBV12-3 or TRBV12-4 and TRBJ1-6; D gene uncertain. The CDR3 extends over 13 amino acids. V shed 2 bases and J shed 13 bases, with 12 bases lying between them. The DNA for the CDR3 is TGTGCCAGCAGTTTAATGTCGGGTTCGCCCCTCCACTTT. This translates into CASSLMSGSPLHF.

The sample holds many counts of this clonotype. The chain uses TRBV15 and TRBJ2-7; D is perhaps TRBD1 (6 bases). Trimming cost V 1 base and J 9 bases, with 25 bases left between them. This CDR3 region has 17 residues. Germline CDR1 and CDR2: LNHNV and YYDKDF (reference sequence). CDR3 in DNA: TGTGCCACCAGCAGAGGCCCTGGAGACAGGTCCCTCCTTGGGCAGTACTTC. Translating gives CATSRGPGDRSLLGQYF.

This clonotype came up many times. The CDR3 region is CASISTLSSYEQYF. CDR3 sequence (DNA): TGTGCCAGCATTAGCACCTTATCCTCCTACGAGCAGTACTTC. The V gene is TRBV28, the J gene TRBJ2-7; D is uncertain. The CDR3 length is 14 residues. Germline CDR1 is MDHEN and CDR2 is SYDVKM. Deletions cut 7 bases from V and 0 bases from J, with 13 bases between.

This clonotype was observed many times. CDR3 residues: CASTTRPLPGTEAFF. The CDR3, as DNA: TGTGCCAGCACCACTAGGCCCCTCCCAGGGACTGAAGCTTTCTTT. The V and J genes are TRBV12-3 or TRBV12-4 and TRBJ1-1; possible D gene TRBD1, 5 bases. Deletions cut 7 bases from V and 5 bases from J, with 20 bases between. The CDR3 consists of 15 residues.

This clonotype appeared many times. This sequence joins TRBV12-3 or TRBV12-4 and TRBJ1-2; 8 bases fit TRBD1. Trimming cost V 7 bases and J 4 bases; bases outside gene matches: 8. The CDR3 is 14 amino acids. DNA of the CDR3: TGTGCCAGCACCCTCGGACAGGGTGTCTATGGCTACACCTTC. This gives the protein CASTLGQGVYGYTF.

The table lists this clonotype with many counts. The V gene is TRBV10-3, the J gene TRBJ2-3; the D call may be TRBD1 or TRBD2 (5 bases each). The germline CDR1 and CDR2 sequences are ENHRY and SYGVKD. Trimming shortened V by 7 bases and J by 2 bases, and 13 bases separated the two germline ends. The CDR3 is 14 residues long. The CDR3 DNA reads TGTGCCATCACACCGGGGCCAAACACAGATACGCAGTATTTT. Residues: CAITPGPNTDTQYF.

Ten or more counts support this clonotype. DNA of the CDR3: TGTGCCAGCAGCATATTACCGGGACAGGGTCAGGATGAGCAGTTCTTC. This sequence encodes CASSILPGQGQDEQFF. This chain joins TRBV7-8 and TRBJ2-1; 9 bases are a match to TRBD1. The CDR3 runs to 16 residues. Germline CDR1 is SGHVS and CDR2 is FQNEAQ. V dropped 5 bases and J dropped 8; count of bases not matched to a gene: 13.